The rows below give T cell receptor beta chains drawn from one sample of a study of T cells after yellow fever vaccination. Using its own MiXCR run on the 5' RACE reads, TCRdb lists one record per CDR3 protein. The profile shows 300,000 to 350,000 distinct CDR3 sequences, about 4% of them singletons. The input for sequencing was PBMCs, taken 5 days after the yellow fever booster vaccination. The receptor set was obtained from a man younger than 35 who received the YFV17D yellow fever vaccine. CDR3s include the opening cysteine and the closing phenylalanine or tryptophan. A D gene is named only where the DNA matches it firmly. Clone size is not always given. Where it is, it says once, few, many or a class for expanded clones.

TRBJ1-1 | TRBV7-2 | few | - | 13 | CASSLIWRTEAFF | TGTGCCAGCAGCTTAATTTGGAGAACTGAAGCTTTCTTT
TRBJ2-1 | TRBV20-1 | few | - | 12 | CSVTSLANEQFF | TGCAGTGTTACATCCCTCGCCAATGAGCAGTTCTTC
TRBJ1-2 | TRBV19 | - | TRBD1 | 14 | CASSWTGQNYGYTF | TGTGCCAGTAGTTGGACAGGGCAAAACTATGGCTACACCTTC
TRBJ1-1 | TRBV20-1 | many | - | 13 | CSARSTRNTEAFF | TGCAGTGCTAGATCGACCAGGAACACTGAAGCTTTCTTT
TRBJ1-5 | TRBV5-1 | - | TRBD1 | 15 | CASSLTGVPNQPQHF | TGCGCCAGCAGCTTGACAGGGGTCCCCAATCAGCCCCAGCATTTT
TRBJ2-5 | TRBV7-9 | many | - | 12 | CASSLGDATQYF | TGTGCCAGCAGCTTAGGAGACGCGACCCAGTACTTC
TRBJ2-3 | TRBV12-3/TRBV12-4 | few | - | 15 | CASRLHGTAHDTQYF | TGTGCCAGCAGACTTCACGGGACGGCTCACGATACGCAGTATTTT
TRBJ2-7 | TRBV7-9 | - | - | 17 | CASSPQGREGLTYEQYF | TGTGCCAGCAGCCCACAGGGAAGGGAGGGCCTAACGTACGAGCAGTACTTC
TRBJ2-4 | TRBV4-3 | - | TRBD1 | 18 | CASSQDPGTGGAKNIQYF | TGCGCCAGCAGCCAAGATCCCGGGACAGGGGGGGCCAAAAACATTCAGTACTTC
TRBJ2-3 | TRBV5-1 | - | - | 14 | CASSLTASPDTQYF | TGCGCCAGCAGTCTGACGGCTAGCCCGGATACGCAGTATTTT
TRBJ1-1 | TRBV6-5 | many | TRBD1 | 15 | CASSYPGTEASEAFF | TGTGCCAGCAGTTACCCCGGGACAGAGGCCTCTGAAGCTTTCTTT
TRBJ2-1 | TRBV4-1 | - | - | 14 | CASSRKGLNNEQFF | TGCGCCAGCAGCCGAAAGGGGCTAAACAATGAGCAGTTCTTC
TRBJ2-3 | TRBV20-1 | few | TRBD1 | 13 | CSAGQGGTDTQYF | TGCAGTGCTGGACAGGGGGGCACAGATACGCAGTATTTT
TRBJ2-1 | TRBV18 | - | TRBD1 | 14 | CDSSPKQGAYEQFF | TGTGACAGCTCACCTAAACAGGGGGCGTATGAGCAGTTCTTC
TRBJ2-7 | TRBV5-1 | - | - | 14 | CASSFDSLYYEQYF | TGCGCCAGCAGCTTCGACAGCCTCTACTACGAGCAGTACTTC
TRBJ2-4 | TRBV27 | many | - | 14 | CASSPSGLNDIQYF | TGTGCCAGCAGTCCCTCGGGACTTAATGACATTCAGTACTTC
TRBJ2-5 | TRBV5-1 | many | - | 14 | CASSPDSTKETQYF | TGCGCCAGCAGCCCGGACTCCACAAAAGAGACCCAGTACTTC
TRBJ2-5 | TRBV20-1 | - | - | 13 | CSARPTVQETQYF | TGCAGTGCTAGACCGACGGTTCAAGAGACCCAGTACTTC
TRBJ2-4 | TRBV6-2/TRBV6-3 | many | - | 15 | CASSSGLLAKNIQYF | TGTGCCAGCAGTTCGGGACTTCTAGCCAAAAACATTCAGTACTTC
TRBJ2-1 | TRBV10-3 | many | - | 13 | CAISGGRDNEQFF | TGTGCCATCAGCGGGGGGCGTGACAATGAGCAGTTCTTC
TRBJ2-1 | TRBV7-2 | - | - | 19 | CASSLAVQPAFISYNEQFF | TGTGCCAGCAGCTTAGCAGTGCAGCCGGCCTTTATATCCTACAATGAGCAGTTCTTC
TRBJ2-1 | TRBV21-1 | few | - | 16 | CASSGSGTSSPNEQFF | TGTGCCAGCAGCGGCTCCGGGACTAGCAGCCCAAATGAGCAGTTCTTC
TRBJ2-3 | TRBV4-1 | many | - | 16 | CASRGGRLTSTDTQYF | TGCGCCAGCAGGGGGGGGCGGCTCACTAGCACAGATACGCAGTATTTT
TRBJ2-2 | TRBV7-9 | many | TRBD2 | 15 | CASSPWEGYTGELFF | TGTGCCAGCAGCCCCTGGGAGGGGTACACCGGGGAGCTGTTTTTT
TRBJ2-3 | TRBV3-1 | - | - | 18 | CASSQEGPTRFPGDTQYF | TGTGCCAGCAGCCAAGAGGGGCCCACCCGCTTCCCCGGGGATACGCAGTATTTT
TRBJ2-5 | TRBV5-1 | many | TRBD1 | 15 | CASSSPGTGEETQYF | TGCGCCAGCAGCTCACCCGGGACAGGGGAAGAGACCCAGTACTTC
TRBJ2-1 | TRBV29-1 | few | TRBD1 | 13 | CSATGQGYNEQFF | TGCAGCGCCACAGGACAGGGGTACAATGAGCAGTTCTTC
TRBJ1-4 | TRBV5-1 | - | - | 14 | CASSLTGENEKLFF | TGCGCCAGCAGCTTGACGGGGGAGAATGAAAAACTGTTTTTT
TRBJ2-3 | TRBV7-3 | - | - | 12 | CASSPYMDTQYF | TGTGCCAGCAGCCCCTACATGGATACGCAGTATTTT
TRBJ2-4 | TRBV4-3 | - | - | 15 | CASSQTLGSQNIQYF | TGCGCCAGCAGCCAGACCCTGGGGAGTCAAAACATTCAGTACTTC
TRBJ1-1 | TRBV12-5 | - | - | 15 | CASGSTRVGNTEAFF | TGTGCTAGTGGTTCCACCAGGGTGGGGAACACTGAAGCTTTCTTT
TRBJ2-3 | TRBV20-1 | few | TRBD2 | 14 | CSAPSGGAEDTQYF | TGCAGTGCTCCTAGCGGGGGGGCCGAAGATACGCAGTATTTT
TRBJ2-2 | TRBV6-4 | - | - | 15 | CASKAAGWDTGELFF | TGTGCCAGCAAAGCGGCCGGGTGGGACACCGGGGAGCTGTTTTTT
TRBJ2-2 | TRBV5-1 | few | TRBD1 | 13 | CASNGQGTGELFF | TGCGCCAGCAACGGACAGGGGACCGGGGAGCTGTTTTTT
TRBJ2-5 | TRBV29-1 | - | - | 14 | CSVGGGTLKETQYF | TGCAGCGTTGGGGGCGGGACGCTAAAAGAGACCCAGTACTTC
TRBJ2-7 | TRBV7-9 | many | TRBD1 | 11 | CASGQGYEQYF | TGTGCCAGCGGACAGGGCTACGAGCAGTACTTC